A selection of T cell receptor beta chains follows, all from one sample in a study of blood T cell repertoires in COVID-19. Assay used: immunoSEQ multiplex PCR; TCRdb lists only in-frame clones, some missing. In the table there are around 68,000 clones, roughly 91% of which are singletons. The sample consisted of peripheral blood. The receptors come from a human donor in a cohort sampled during active COVID-19. The CDR3 runs from the conserved cysteine through the conserved F or W. D genes are given only for firm matches. The size entry is marked missing in some rows and otherwise reads once, few, many or a size class.

size	V	D	J	DNA	CDR3
.	TRBV3-1/TRBV3-2	.	TRBJ2-5	TGTGCCAGCAGCCAAGATCTAACAGACGACCAAGAGACCCAGTACTTC	CASSQDLTDDQETQYF
.	TRBV24-1	TRBD1	TRBJ2-4	TGTGCCACCAGTGAACCTCGGACAGGGGGGGACATTCAGTACTTC	CATSEPRTGGDIQYF
.	TRBV28	TRBD2	TRBJ2-4	TGTGCCAGCAGCTCTTACCTAGCGGGAGGTGAAAACATTCAGTACTTC	CASSSYLAGGENIQYF
.	TRBV5-5	TRBD1	TRBJ1-5	TGTGCCAGCAGCACGGGACAGGGTCGGCTATTGGTGCCCCAGCATTTT	CASSTGQGRLLVPQHF
once	TRBV21-1	.	TRBJ2-1	TGTGCCAGCAGCAAAGCGCTGGGCGATCTCAGGAACAATGAGCAGTTCTTC	CASSKALGDLRNNEQFF
.	TRBV11-2	TRBD1	TRBJ2-7	TGTGCCAGCAGCCGCGACAGGGTCTACGAGCAGTACTTC	CASSRDRVYEQYF
.	TRBV7-9	TRBD2	TRBJ2-7	TGTGCCAGCAGCCCTAAACCGACTAGCGGGAGGTTGTCCTACGAGCAGTACTTC	CASSPKPTSGRLSYEQYF
once	TRBV4-3	.	TRBJ2-7	TGCGCCAGCAGCCGAACAAGATCTATAGGGGAATACGAGCAGTACTTC	CASSRTRSIGEYEQYF
.	TRBV6-2/TRBV6-3	TRBD1	TRBJ1-2	TGTGCCAGCAGCCCCACAGGGGGCTCGCCCCTCTATGGCTACACCTTC	CASSPTGGSPLYGYTF
.	TRBV5-6	.	TRBJ2-3	TGTGCCAGCAGCTTGCCCCCCTGGGGGCCTAGCACAGATACGCAGTATTTT	CASSLPPWGPSTDTQYF
.	TRBV28	TRBD1	TRBJ2-2	TGTGCCAGCAGTTTATGGCGCAGGGGGCCGGGCACCGGGGAGCTGTTTTTT	CASSLWRRGPGTGELFF
.	TRBV7-2	TRBD1	TRBJ1-2	TGTGCCAGCAGCCTGGGACAGGGGGGCTATGGCTACACCTTC	CASSLGQGGYGYTF
.	TRBV19	TRBD2	TRBJ2-5	TGTGCCAGTAGTTCTACTAGCGTGCAAGAGACCCAGTACTTC	CASSSTSVQETQYF
once	TRBV5-8	TRBD2	TRBJ2-5	TGTGCCAGCAGCGGGGGGGACGTCAATGGGGAGACCCAGTACTTC	CASSGGDVNGETQYF
.	TRBV10-1	TRBD1	TRBJ2-2	TGCGCCAGCAGTGACGACAGGGGGTTCGGGGAGCTGTTTTTT	CASSDDRGFGELFF
.	TRBV12-3/TRBV12-4	.	TRBJ1-1	TGTGCCAGCAGTCCGACAGAACCTGAAGCTTTCTTT	CASSPTEPEAFF
.	TRBV25-1	TRBD1	TRBJ2-7	TGTGCCAGCGCACGAACAGGGGTGAGCTCCTACGAGCAGTACTTC	CASARTGVSSYEQYF
.	TRBV27	TRBD1	TRBJ2-3	TGTGCCAGCAGTTCAGGGACAGGGGGACAAGATACGCAGTATTTT	CASSSGTGGQDTQYF
.	TRBV21-1	.	TRBJ2-1	TGTGCCAGACCAGGAACCTCCTACAATGAGCAGTTCTTC	CARPGTSYNEQFF
.	TRBV7-3	TRBD1	TRBJ1-1	TGTGCCAGCAGCCCCAGGACAGGGACAATGGGAGCTTTCTTT	CASSPRTGTMGAFF
once	TRBV6-1	.	TRBJ2-7	TGTGCCAGCAGTGAAGCGCCTAGCGCCTCCTACGAGCAGTACTTC	CASSEAPSASYEQYF
.	TRBV28	TRBD1	TRBJ2-5	TGTGCCAGCTATGGACAGGGGGAAGAGACCCAGTACTTC	CASYGQGEETQYF
once	TRBV11-1	.	TRBJ2-1	TGTGCCAGCAGCCCAGCCGGGTACAATGAGCAGTTCTTC	CASSPAGYNEQFF
.	TRBV10-3	TRBD2	TRBJ2-5	TGTGCCATCAGTGACCCACCACTACTAGCGGGAGGGCGACTTCAAGAGACCCAGTACTTC	CAISDPPLLAGGRLQETQYF
few	TRBV6-5	.	TRBJ2-7	TGTGCCAGCAGTCCTACCGGCTACGAGCAGTACTTC	CASSPTGYEQYF
.	TRBV10-1	.	TRBJ2-1	TGCGCCAGCAGTGACCCCCCTACAGGGACGGGCACTCAGGGCTCCTACAATGAGCAGTTCTTC	CASSDPPTGTGTQGSYNEQFF